This T cell receptor beta chain was found in a study of PD-L1 blockade in urothelial cancer. As for the study in general: Prior chemotherapy regimens per patient numbered 0 to 3. A median roughly 150,000 T cells were found in blood samples.

This sample's time point: pretreatment peripheral blood. Each patient gave between 1 and 8 samples, pretreatment and on-treatment. Germline V gives CDR1 LNHDA, CDR2 SQIVND (reference sequence). This CDR3 spans 16 amino acids. The V and J ends lost 3 bases and 5 bases respectively, with 17 bases between them. The data were produced by immunoSEQ multiplex PCR, yet TCRdb's version contains in-frame clones alone and is incomplete. This repertoire shows 70,000 to 90,000 clones, approximately 81% found once; its top ten account for 14%. The genes are TRBV19 and TRBJ1-5; D is perhaps TRBD1 (5 bases). This clonotype was obtained from a man aged 60 to 69 with urothelial cancer. This material consisted of PBMCs, taken around atezolizumab (anti-PD-L1) treatment. The CDR3 loop is CASSMSLLVGDQPQHF. The CDR3 bases are TGTGCCAGTAGTATGTCTCTGTTGGTAGGGGATCAGCCCCAGCATTTT.